The 27 T cell receptor beta chains in this list originate from one sample, sequenced in a study of molecular identifiers for immune sequencing clone quantification. One entry per CDR3 protein, called by TCRdb with MiXCR from the PCR reads. The sample includes some 590,000 distinct CDR3 sequences, about 25% of them seen just once. Sequenced: naive CD8+ T cells from blood, with Jurkat cell RNA spiked in. Described subset: FACS-sorted CD8+CD4-CCR7+CD45RA+ naive T cells. The receptors were sampled from a human donor in good health. Some libraries in this study had Jurkat cell RNA spiked in.

The genes are TRBV6-5 and TRBJ2-2; 10 nucleotides agree with TRBD2. The germline V gene encodes CDR1 MNHEY and CDR2 SVGAGI. V was clipped by 5 bases and J by 5 bases; unmatched bases: 11. The CDR3 totals 17 residues. CDR3 coding DNA: TGTGCCAGCAGTCTCCCGCTAGCGGGAGTTAAAACCGGGGAGCTGTTTTTT. This codes for CASSLPLAGVKTGELFF.

The rearrangement joins TRBV20-1 to TRBJ2-2; D may be TRBD2 (6 bases). The V gene's germline CDR1 is DFQATT and CDR2 SNEGSKA (reference sequence). The CDR3 loop spans 17 amino acids. The V end lost 6 bases, the J end lost 1 base, and 21 bases lay between the germline ends. This chain's CDR3 is CSAITTKAGGNTGELFF. The CDR3 nucleotides are TGCAGTGCGATAACCACCAAAGCGGGCGGGAACACCGGGGAGCTGTTTTTT.

J is TRBJ2-7 and V is TRBV6-2 or TRBV6-3; D might be TRBD2 (5 bases). CDR1 is MNHEY, CDR2 SVGEGT, per germline. The V end lost 6 bases, the J end lost 3 bases, and 21 bases lay between the germline ends. The CDR3 is made up of 16 amino acids. Here the CDR3 DNA reads TGTGCCAGCAGCTCCTTAGAGGTTTCTCGGGGCTACGAGCAGTACTTC. It specifies CASSSLEVSRGYEQYF.

J is TRBJ2-7 and V is TRBV27; D ambiguous. The CDR3 loop spans 14 amino acids. Germline CDR1 is MNHEY and CDR2 is SMNVEV (reference sequence). Trimming shortened V by 3 bases and J by 2 bases, and 11 bases separated the two germline ends. The CDR3 region has the DNA TGTGCCAGCAGTTTTAGATCCCCCCCCTACGAGCAGTACTTC. Its translation is CASSFRSPPYEQYF.

In this sample, this clonotype turned up a few times. The chain has TRBV28 and TRBJ1-4; possibly TRBD1 for D (5 bases). Trimming took 7 bases from V and 6 from J, leaving 18 bases between them. Germline CDR1 and CDR2: MDHEN and SYDVKM. This CDR3 spans 15 amino acids. CDR3 sequence: CASTFLRGGDEKLFF. The CDR3 DNA reads TGTGCCAGCACCTTCCTCCGGGGAGGGGATGAAAAACTGTTTTTT.

A few counts support this clonotype. One junction end does not reproduce the germline sequence, and a read error may be involved. J is TRBJ2-5 and V is TRBV3-1; D possibly corresponds to TRBD2 (5 bases). The CDR3 is 15 residues long. Germline V gene lookup returns CDR1 LGHDT and CDR2 YNNKEL (reference sequence). The CDR3, as DNA: TGTGCCAGCAGCCAAGTAAGGGAGTCACAAGAGGCCCAGTACTTC. Its protein product is CASSQVRESQEAQYF.

A note on this clonotype: A much bigger clone sits one base away, suggesting this may be a read error. The rearrangement uses TRBV28 and TRBJ2-3; D gene uncertain. Per the germline V gene, CDR1 is MDHEN and CDR2 is SYDVKM. The CDR3 extends over 15 amino acids. V shed 5 bases and J shed 1 base, with 13 bases lying between them. The CDR3, as DNA: TGTGCCAGCAGTCGCCGACTTAGGGGCACAGATACGCAGTATTTT. Translated, it gives CASSRRLRGTDTQYF.

For this clonotype: An end of the junction does not agree with germline; a read error may underlie this. This chain connects TRBV27 to TRBJ1-5; no firm D call. The germline gives CDR1 MNHEY, CDR2 SMNVEV (reference sequence). The length of the CDR3 is 17 residues. The CDR3 sequence: CASSPTPSTLVNQPPHF. Written as DNA, the CDR3 is TGTGCCAGCAGTCCTACACCCTCGACCCTCGTGAATCAGCCCCCGCATTTT.

This clonotype appeared a few times. This rearrangement joins TRBV27 to TRBJ2-7; the match to TRBD2 covers 13 bases. Trimming cost V 8 bases and J 5 bases; bases outside gene matches: 3. This CDR3 comprises 13 residues. In germline, CDR1 is MNHEY, CDR2 SMNVEV (reference sequence). In DNA, the CDR3 is TGTGCCAGCCAGGGACTAGCGGGAAACGAGCAGTACTTC. It yields the protein CASQGLAGNEQYF.

At least ten counts were recorded for this clonotype. The J gene is TRBJ2-3, the V gene TRBV9; TRBD2 agrees at 8 bases. The CDR3 runs 16 residues. CDR1 is SGDLS, CDR2 YYNGEE, per germline. V shed 0 bases, J shed 4 bases, and the junction held 7 bases outside the gene matches. The CDR3, as DNA: TGTGCCAGCAGCGTAGTGTCTAGCGGGCGCCCAGATACGCAGTATTTT. It encodes CASSVVSSGRPDTQYF. Combining the CDR3 with reference TRBV9 and TRBJ2-3 gives the whole variable domain DSGVTQTPKHLITATGQRVTLRCSPRSGDLSVYWYQQSLDQGLQFLIQYYNGEERAKGNILERFSAQQFPDLHSELNLSSLELGDSALYFCASSVVSSGRPDTQYFGPGTRLTVL.

The V and J genes are TRBV19 and TRBJ2-7; D perhaps matches TRBD1 (5 bases). This CDR3 has 14 amino acids. The germline gives CDR1 LNHDA, CDR2 SQIVND (reference sequence). Trimming stripped 10 bases from V and 1 base from J, with 17 bases between. As DNA, the CDR3 is TGTGCCACCGAAAGGGGTAGGTCGTCCTACGAGCAGTACTTC. This sequence encodes CATERGRSSYEQYF.

J is TRBJ2-3 and V is TRBV4-3; no firm D call. Looked up from germline, CDR1 is LGHNA and CDR2 is YSLEER. V was trimmed by 2 bases and J by 0 bases, leaving 12 bases between them. The CDR3 runs to 16 residues. CDR3 region: CASSQSLGPSTDTQYF. The CDR3 DNA reads TGCGCCAGCAGCCAATCGTTAGGCCCTAGCACAGATACGCAGTATTTT.

Only one count was recorded for this clonotype. It may be a read error: a sequence one base away is much more abundant. CDR3: CASSYASGSYERYF. The CDR3 DNA reads as TGTGCCAGCAGTTACGCCAGCGGGAGCTACGAGCGGTACTTC. The chain links TRBV28 to TRBJ2-7, with 8 nucleotides matching TRBD2. The CDR3 is made up of 14 amino acids. CDR1 and CDR2 (germline): MDHEN, SYDVKM.

V gene TRBV7-6 combines with J gene TRBJ1-3; D not certain. The germline CDR1 and CDR2 sequences are SGHVS and FNYEAQ. The CDR3 runs to 16 residues. The V gene lost 2 bases and the J gene lost 2 bases, with 13 bases spanning the gap. The CDR3 sequence is CASSLSLAGTGNTIYF. The CDR3 DNA is TGTGCCAGCAGCTTAAGTCTGGCGGGAACTGGAAACACCATATATTTT.

This clonotype was counted ten times or more. The chain uses TRBV5-1 and TRBJ2-7; D possibly matches TRBD1 or TRBD2 (5 bases each). There are 13 residues in the CDR3. Looked up from germline, CDR1 is SGHRS and CDR2 is YFSETQ. The V gene lost 5 bases and the J gene lost 2 bases, with 11 bases spanning the gap. This chain's CDR3 is CASRGEPPYEQYF. The CDR3 DNA is TGCGCCAGCAGGGGGGAACCTCCCTACGAGCAGTACTTC. Full variable domain (outside the CDR3, taken from reference TRBV5-1 and TRBJ2-7): KAGVTQTPRYLIKTRGQQVTLSCSPISGHRSVSWYQQTPGQGLQFLFEYFSETQRNKGNFPGRFSGRQFSNSRSEMNVSTLELGDSALYLCASRGEPPYEQYFGPGTRLTVT.

This clonotype was observed at least ten times. The gene calls are TRBV4-2 and TRBJ2-3, with 9 bases aligning to TRBD2. CDR1 is LGHNA, CDR2 YNFKEQ, per germline. The CDR3 contains 15 residues. V lost 1 base to trimming and J lost 4 bases; unmatched junction nucleotides: 3. Here the CDR3 DNA reads TGTGCCAGCAGCCAAGTAGCGGGAGTACCAGATACGCAGTATTTT. Translated, it gives CASSQVAGVPDTQYF.

As concerns this clonotype: This may arise from a read error, as a much more abundant clone is one base away. This chain connects TRBV7-2 to TRBJ1-1, with 7 bases fitting TRBD1. The V and J ends lost 4 bases and 4 bases, in that order; junction bases with no gene match: 6. The CDR3 length is 14 residues. Germline V gives CDR1 SGHTA, CDR2 FQGNSA. The CDR3 sequence: CASSSGQKCTEAFF. CDR3 DNA: TGTGCCAGCAGCTCGGGACAGAAGTGCACTGAAGCTTTCTTT.

A few counts support this clonotype. V usage is TRBV20-1 and J usage is TRBJ1-3; possibly TRBD1 for D (6 bases). Looked up from germline, CDR1 is DFQATT and CDR2 is SNEGSKA (reference sequence). Trimming removed 4 bases at V and 4 bases at J, with 8 bases between. CDR3 size: 12 residues. The CDR3 loop is CSATGVGNTIYF. The CDR3 DNA reads TGCAGTGCTACAGGGGTCGGAAACACCATATATTTT.

The chain is built from TRBV27 and TRBJ2-1, with D tentatively TRBD2 (6 bases). The V end lost 3 bases, the J end lost 3 bases, and 12 bases lay between the germline ends. The CDR3 length is 15 residues. CDR1 is MNHEY and CDR2 is SMNVEV in the germline V gene (reference sequence). This CDR3 is CASSLRGALYNEQFF. CDR3 in DNA: TGTGCCAGCAGTTTGCGGGGAGCTCTCTACAATGAGCAGTTCTTC.

This clonotype showed up many times. The genes are TRBV12-3 or TRBV12-4 and TRBJ1-1; no clear D gene. The V and J ends lost 3 bases and 11 bases respectively, with 13 bases between them. The CDR3 runs to 12 residues. The CDR3 protein is CASSLGPAEAFF. The CDR3 DNA is TGTGCCAGCAGTTTGGGCCCGGCGGAGGCTTTCTTT.

With respect to this clonotype: One junction end disagrees with the germline gene, perhaps due to a read error. This rearrangement joins TRBV7-8 to TRBJ2-5; 7 bases line up with TRBD1. The CDR3 contains 14 residues. The V gene's germline CDR1 is SGHVS and CDR2 FQNEAQ. The CDR3 loop reads CASGLVPGGETQYF. DNA of the CDR3: TGTGCCAGCGGCTTAGTCCCAGGGGGAGAGACCCAGTACTTC.

The V gene is TRBV28, the J gene TRBJ2-1; 9 nucleotides agree with TRBD1. Per the germline V gene, CDR1 is MDHEN and CDR2 is SYDVKM. The trim removed 6 bases at V and 8 bases at J, leaving 8 bases unmatched. The length of the CDR3 is 14 residues. The CDR3 loop reads CASRLGTGIDEQFF. The CDR3 DNA is TGTGCCAGCAGACTGGGGACAGGGATAGATGAGCAGTTCTTC.

This chain joins TRBV7-9 and TRBJ2-5; D gene unclear. V lost 3 bases and J lost 5, with 7 bases in between. There are 12 residues in the CDR3. The germline CDR1 and CDR2 sequences are SEHNR and FQNEAQ (reference sequence). The CDR3 nucleotides are TGTGCCAGCAGCTTCACCCCGGAGACCCAGTACTTC. This translates into CASSFTPETQYF.

The rearrangement uses TRBV19 and TRBJ1-5; D remains unclear. V lost 1 base and J lost 2, with 9 bases in between. This CDR3 region has 15 residues. Germline V gene data show CDR1 as LNHDA and CDR2 as SQIVND (reference sequence). The CDR3 DNA sequence: TGTGCCAGTAGTATAGTAACAGCTCGCAATCAGCCCCAGCATTTT. Its translation is CASSIVTARNQPQHF.

This clonotype was recorded a few times. The chain links TRBV13 to TRBJ2-2, with D tentatively TRBD2 (6 bases). Germline V lookup: CDR1 PRHDT, CDR2 FYEKMQ (reference sequence). Trimming left V 10 bases short and J 7 bases short, with 16 bases between. This CDR3 is built from 13 residues. The CDR3 loop is CAMSGQPGGELFF. CDR3 in DNA: TGTGCCATGAGCGGGCAGCCGGGCGGGGAGCTGTTTTTT.

V and J are TRBV20-1 and TRBJ1-1, with 7 bases matching TRBD1. This CDR3 comprises 15 residues. The V segment lost 0 bases and the J segment 6 bases; nucleotides outside the gene matches: 10. Looked up from germline, CDR1 is DFQATT and CDR2 is SNEGSKA (reference sequence). CDR3 sequence reads: CSAREWTGGGPEAFF. Here the CDR3 DNA reads TGCAGTGCTAGAGAATGGACAGGTGGAGGGCCTGAAGCTTTCTTT.

J is TRBJ1-5 and V is TRBV6-1; tentatively, D is TRBD1 (5 bases). In germline, CDR1 is MNHNS, CDR2 SASEGT. Deletions cut 8 bases from V and 2 bases from J, with 16 bases between. The CDR3 is made up of 15 amino acids. For the CDR3, the DNA is TGTGCCAGCGCAGGGCAGATCTATGGCAATCAGCCCCAGCATTTT. Encoded protein: CASAGQIYGNQPQHF.